These 5 T cell receptor beta chains came from one sample sequenced in a study of blood T cell repertoires in COVID-19 (dated by TCRdb to the early 2020s). Library preparation employed the immunoSEQ multiplex PCR assay. Held by TCRdb, this immuneACCESS table contains in-frame sequences only and omits some clones. Under half of the omission traces to an unresolved V gene where checked; the cause of the rest is unknown. The sample has 140,000 to 150,000 clones on record, over 65% of them singletons. 16% of the sample lies in the top ten. Material: peripheral blood. The receptors shown here come from a man between 45 and 60 years old with acute or convalescent COVID-19.

This clone has a handful of counts. The chain couples TRBV3-1 (or the pseudogene TRBV3-2) to TRBJ1-2; no reliable D call. The CDR3 sequence is 17 residues long. Germline V gene data show CDR1 as LGHDT and CDR2 as YNNKEL (reference sequence). Trimming removed 0 bases at V and 5 bases at J, with 19 bases between. DNA of the CDR3: TGTGCCAGCAGCCAAGATTTGAATTCGGGGATTCGTTATGGCTACACCTTC. Residues: CASSQDLNSGIRYGYTF.

The rearrangement links TRBV30 to TRBJ2-1; 10 bases are a match to TRBD2. The CDR3 is made up of 19 amino acids. V gave up 1 base and J gave up 0 bases; unmatched junction bases: 12. The germline V gene encodes CDR1 GTSNPN and CDR2 SVGIG (reference sequence). The CDR3 reads CAWSGRKRGGRNSYNEQFF. CDR3 nucleotide sequence: TGTGCCTGGAGTGGGAGAAAGCGGGGGGGAAGGAACTCCTACAATGAGCAGTTCTTC.

This clone has a handful of counts. The chain is built from TRBV19 and TRBJ1-1; possible D gene TRBD1, 5 bases. The germline V gene encodes CDR1 LNHDA and CDR2 SQIVND (reference sequence). The ends were cut back, 2 bases at V and 1 base at J, with 11 bases in the middle. This CDR3 comprises 15 residues. The CDR3 sequence: CASSIPGGANTEAFF. The CDR3 DNA reads TGTGCCAGTAGTATACCGGGGGGTGCGAACACTGAAGCTTTCTTT.

This rearrangement joins TRBV4-2 to TRBJ2-5; weak D call: TRBD1 (5 bases). Germline V gene sequence: CDR1 LGHNA, CDR2 YNFKEQ. The CDR3 length is 14 residues. The ends were cut back, 0 bases at V and 7 bases at J, with 12 bases in the middle. CDR3 sequence: CASSQDTGQGTQYF. CDR3 coding DNA: TGTGCCAGCAGCCAAGATACCGGCCAGGGGACCCAGTACTTC.

V usage is TRBV25-1 and J usage is TRBJ2-7; 7 bases map to TRBD1. Germline-derived CDR1 and CDR2 are MGHDK and SYGVNS. Trimming at V came to 3 bases and at J to 5 bases, leaving 7 bases not matched to a gene. CDR3 size: 14 residues. This chain's CDR3 is CASSDRGLLHEQYF. CDR3 sequence (DNA): TGTGCCAGCAGTGACAGGGGGTTGCTACACGAGCAGTACTTC.